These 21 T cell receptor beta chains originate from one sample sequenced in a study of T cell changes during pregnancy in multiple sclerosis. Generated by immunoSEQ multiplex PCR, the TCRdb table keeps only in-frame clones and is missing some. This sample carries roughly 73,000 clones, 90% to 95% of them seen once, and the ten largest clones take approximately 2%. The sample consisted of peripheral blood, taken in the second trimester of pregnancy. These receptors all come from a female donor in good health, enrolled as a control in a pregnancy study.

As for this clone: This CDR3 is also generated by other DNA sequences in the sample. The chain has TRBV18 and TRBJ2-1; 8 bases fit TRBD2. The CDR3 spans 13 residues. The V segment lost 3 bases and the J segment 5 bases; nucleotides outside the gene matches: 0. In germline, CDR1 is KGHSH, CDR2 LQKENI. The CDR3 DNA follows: TGTGCCAGCTCACCGGGACTAGACAATGAGCAGTTCTTC. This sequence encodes CASSPGLDNEQFF.

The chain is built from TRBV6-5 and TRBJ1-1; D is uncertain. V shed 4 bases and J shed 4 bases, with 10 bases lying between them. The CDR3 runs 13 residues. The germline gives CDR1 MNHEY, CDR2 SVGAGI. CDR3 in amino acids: CASSSDRSTEAFF. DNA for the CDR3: TGTGCCAGCAGTTCTGACCGGAGCACTGAAGCTTTCTTT.

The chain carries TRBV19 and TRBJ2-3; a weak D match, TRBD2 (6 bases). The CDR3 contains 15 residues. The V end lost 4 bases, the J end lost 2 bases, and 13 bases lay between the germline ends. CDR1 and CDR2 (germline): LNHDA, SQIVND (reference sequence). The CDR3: CASSNRDFYTDTQYF. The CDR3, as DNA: TGTGCCAGTAGTAACCGGGACTTCTACACAGATACGCAGTATTTT. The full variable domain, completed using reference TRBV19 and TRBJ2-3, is DGGITQSPKYLFRKEGQNVTLSCEQNLNHDAMYWYRQDPGQGLRLIYYSQIVNDFQKGDIAEGYSVSREKKESFPLTVTSAQKNPTAFYLCASSNRDFYTDTQYFGPGTRLTVL.

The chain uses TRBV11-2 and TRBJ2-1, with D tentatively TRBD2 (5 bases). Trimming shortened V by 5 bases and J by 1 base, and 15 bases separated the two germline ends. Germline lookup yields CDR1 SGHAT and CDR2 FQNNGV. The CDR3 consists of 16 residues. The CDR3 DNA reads TGTGCCAGCAGCCTCGAGCGGAACCCATCCTACAATGAGCAGTTCTTC. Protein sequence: CASSLERNPSYNEQFF.

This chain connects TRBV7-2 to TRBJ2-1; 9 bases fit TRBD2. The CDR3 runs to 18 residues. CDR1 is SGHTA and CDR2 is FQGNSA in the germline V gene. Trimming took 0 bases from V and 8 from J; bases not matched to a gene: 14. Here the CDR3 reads CASSLARGSSGTAHEQFF. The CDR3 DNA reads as TGTGCCAGCAGCTTAGCAAGGGGATCTAGCGGGACGGCGCATGAGCAGTTCTTC.

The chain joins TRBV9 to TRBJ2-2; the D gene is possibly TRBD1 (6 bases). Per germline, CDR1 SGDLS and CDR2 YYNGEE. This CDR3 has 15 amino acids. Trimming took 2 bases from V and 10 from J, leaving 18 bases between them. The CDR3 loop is CASSVGPHTGKELFF. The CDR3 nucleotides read TGTGCCAGCAGCGTGGGCCCCCACACAGGGAAGGAGCTGTTTTTT.

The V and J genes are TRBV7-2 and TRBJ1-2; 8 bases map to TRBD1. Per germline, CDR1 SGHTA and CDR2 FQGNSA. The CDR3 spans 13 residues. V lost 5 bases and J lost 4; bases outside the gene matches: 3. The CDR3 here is CASSLQGVYGYTF. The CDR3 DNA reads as TGTGCCAGCAGCCTACAGGGGGTCTATGGCTACACCTTC.

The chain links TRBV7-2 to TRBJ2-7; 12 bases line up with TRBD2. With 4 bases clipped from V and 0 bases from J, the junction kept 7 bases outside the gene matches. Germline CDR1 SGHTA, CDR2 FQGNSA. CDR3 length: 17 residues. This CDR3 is CASSSGLAGNPSYEQYF. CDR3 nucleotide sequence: TGTGCCAGCAGCTCCGGACTAGCGGGGAACCCCTCCTACGAGCAGTACTTC.

CDR3 loop: CSARVEISQHF. CDR3 sequence (DNA): TGCAGTGCTAGGGTAGAGATTTCCCAGCATTTT. This chain links TRBV20-1 with TRBJ1-5; D not certain. Germline CDR1 DFQATT, CDR2 SNEGSKA (reference sequence). The CDR3 spans 11 residues. V was pared by 3 bases and J by 11 bases, with 11 bases between.

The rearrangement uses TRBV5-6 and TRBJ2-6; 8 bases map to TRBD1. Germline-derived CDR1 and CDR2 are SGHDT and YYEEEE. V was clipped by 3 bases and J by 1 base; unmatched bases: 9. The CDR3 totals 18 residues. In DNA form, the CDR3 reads TGTGCCAGCAGCTCAGGGGGCAGGGGGGTTTCTGGGGCCAACGTCCTGACTTTC. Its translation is CASSSGGRGVSGANVLTF.

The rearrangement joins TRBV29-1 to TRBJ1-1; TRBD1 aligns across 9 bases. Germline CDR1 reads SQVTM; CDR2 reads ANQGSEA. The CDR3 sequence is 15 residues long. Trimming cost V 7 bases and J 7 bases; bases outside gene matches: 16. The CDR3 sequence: CSGRTGEGRAREAFF. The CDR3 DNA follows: TGCAGCGGCAGGACAGGGGAGGGGAGGGCCCGTGAAGCTTTCTTT.

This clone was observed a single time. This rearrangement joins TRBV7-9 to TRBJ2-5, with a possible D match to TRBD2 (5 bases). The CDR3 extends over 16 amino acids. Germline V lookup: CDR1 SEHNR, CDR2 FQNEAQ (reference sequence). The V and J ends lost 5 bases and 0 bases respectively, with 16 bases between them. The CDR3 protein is CASSPGTTAYQETQYF. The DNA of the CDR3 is TGTGCCAGCAGCCCGGGAACTACCGCGTACCAAGAGACCCAGTACTTC.

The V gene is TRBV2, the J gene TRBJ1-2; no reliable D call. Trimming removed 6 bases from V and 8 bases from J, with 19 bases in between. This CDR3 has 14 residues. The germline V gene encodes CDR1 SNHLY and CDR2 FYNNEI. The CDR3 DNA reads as TGTGCCAGCAGGAGGACTGCGGGGTTATTAGGCTACACCTTC. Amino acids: CASRRTAGLLGYTF.

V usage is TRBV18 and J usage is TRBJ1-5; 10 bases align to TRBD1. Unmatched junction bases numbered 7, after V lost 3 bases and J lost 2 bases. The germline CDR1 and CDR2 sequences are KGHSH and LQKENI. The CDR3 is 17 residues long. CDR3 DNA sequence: TGTGCCAGCTCACCCACGGGACAGGGGCAGGGCAATCAGCCCCAGCATTTT. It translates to CASSPTGQGQGNQPQHF. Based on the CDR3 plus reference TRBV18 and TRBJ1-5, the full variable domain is NAGVMQNPRHLVRRRGQEARLRCSPMKGHSHVYWYRQLPEEGLKFMVYLQKENIIDESGMPKERFSAEFPKEGPSILRIQQVVRGDSAAYFCASSPTGQGQGNQPQHFGDGTRLSIL.

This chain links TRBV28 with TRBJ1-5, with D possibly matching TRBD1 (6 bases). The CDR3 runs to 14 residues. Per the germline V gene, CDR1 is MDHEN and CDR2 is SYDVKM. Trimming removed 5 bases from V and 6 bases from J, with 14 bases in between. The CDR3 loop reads CASSPGGGSQPQHF. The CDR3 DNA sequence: TGTGCCAGCAGTCCCGGGGGCGGGAGTCAGCCCCAGCATTTT.

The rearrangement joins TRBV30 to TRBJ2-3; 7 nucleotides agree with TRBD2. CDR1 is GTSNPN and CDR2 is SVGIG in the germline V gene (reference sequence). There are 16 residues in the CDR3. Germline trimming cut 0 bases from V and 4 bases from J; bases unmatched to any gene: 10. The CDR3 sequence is CAWSVIVGGIADTQYF. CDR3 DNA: TGTGCCTGGAGTGTAATTGTGGGAGGGATCGCAGATACGCAGTATTTT.

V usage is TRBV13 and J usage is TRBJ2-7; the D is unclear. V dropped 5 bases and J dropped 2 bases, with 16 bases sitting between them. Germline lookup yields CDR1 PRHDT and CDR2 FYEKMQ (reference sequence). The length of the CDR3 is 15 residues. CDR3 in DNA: TGTGCCAGCAGCCCGTGGCGTGCGGCGACCTACGAGCAGTACTTC. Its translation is CASSPWRAATYEQYF.

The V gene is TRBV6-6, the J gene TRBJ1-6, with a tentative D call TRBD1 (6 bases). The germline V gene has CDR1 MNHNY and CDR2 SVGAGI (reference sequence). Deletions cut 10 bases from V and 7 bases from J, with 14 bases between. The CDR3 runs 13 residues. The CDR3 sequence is CATSGTSNSPLHF. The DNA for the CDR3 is TGTGCCACCTCAGGGACATCAAATTCACCCCTCCACTTT.

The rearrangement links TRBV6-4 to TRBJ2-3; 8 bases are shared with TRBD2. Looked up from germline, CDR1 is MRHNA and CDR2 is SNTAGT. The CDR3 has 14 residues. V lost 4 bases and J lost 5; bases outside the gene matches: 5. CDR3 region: CASSAAGGRDTQYF. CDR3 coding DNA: TGTGCCAGCAGTGCCGCGGGGGGCCGAGATACGCAGTATTTT.

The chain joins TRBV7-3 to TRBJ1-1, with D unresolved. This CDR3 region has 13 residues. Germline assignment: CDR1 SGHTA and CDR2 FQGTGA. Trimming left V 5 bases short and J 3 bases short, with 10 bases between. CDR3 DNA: TGTGCCAGCAGCCCCTGGCGGGACACTGAAGCTTTCTTT. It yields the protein CASSPWRDTEAFF. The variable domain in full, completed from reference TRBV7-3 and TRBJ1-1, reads GAGVSQTPSNKVTEKGKYVELRCDPISGHTALYWYRQSLGQGPEFLIYFQGTGAADDSGLPNDRFFAVRPEGSVSTLKIQRTERGDSAVYLCASSPWRDTEAFFGQGTRLTVV.

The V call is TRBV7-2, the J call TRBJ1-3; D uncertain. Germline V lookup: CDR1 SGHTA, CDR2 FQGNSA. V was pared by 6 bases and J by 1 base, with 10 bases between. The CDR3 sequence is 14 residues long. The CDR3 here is CASRSVASGNTIYF. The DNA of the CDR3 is TGTGCCAGCAGAAGCGTAGCTTCTGGAAACACCATATATTTT. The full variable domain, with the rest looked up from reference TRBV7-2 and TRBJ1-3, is GAGVSQSPSNKVTEKGKDVELRCDPISGHTALYWYRQSLGQGLEFLIYFQGNSAPDKSGLPSDRFSAERTGGSVSTLTIQRTQQEDSAVYLCASRSVASGNTIYFGEGSWLTVV.